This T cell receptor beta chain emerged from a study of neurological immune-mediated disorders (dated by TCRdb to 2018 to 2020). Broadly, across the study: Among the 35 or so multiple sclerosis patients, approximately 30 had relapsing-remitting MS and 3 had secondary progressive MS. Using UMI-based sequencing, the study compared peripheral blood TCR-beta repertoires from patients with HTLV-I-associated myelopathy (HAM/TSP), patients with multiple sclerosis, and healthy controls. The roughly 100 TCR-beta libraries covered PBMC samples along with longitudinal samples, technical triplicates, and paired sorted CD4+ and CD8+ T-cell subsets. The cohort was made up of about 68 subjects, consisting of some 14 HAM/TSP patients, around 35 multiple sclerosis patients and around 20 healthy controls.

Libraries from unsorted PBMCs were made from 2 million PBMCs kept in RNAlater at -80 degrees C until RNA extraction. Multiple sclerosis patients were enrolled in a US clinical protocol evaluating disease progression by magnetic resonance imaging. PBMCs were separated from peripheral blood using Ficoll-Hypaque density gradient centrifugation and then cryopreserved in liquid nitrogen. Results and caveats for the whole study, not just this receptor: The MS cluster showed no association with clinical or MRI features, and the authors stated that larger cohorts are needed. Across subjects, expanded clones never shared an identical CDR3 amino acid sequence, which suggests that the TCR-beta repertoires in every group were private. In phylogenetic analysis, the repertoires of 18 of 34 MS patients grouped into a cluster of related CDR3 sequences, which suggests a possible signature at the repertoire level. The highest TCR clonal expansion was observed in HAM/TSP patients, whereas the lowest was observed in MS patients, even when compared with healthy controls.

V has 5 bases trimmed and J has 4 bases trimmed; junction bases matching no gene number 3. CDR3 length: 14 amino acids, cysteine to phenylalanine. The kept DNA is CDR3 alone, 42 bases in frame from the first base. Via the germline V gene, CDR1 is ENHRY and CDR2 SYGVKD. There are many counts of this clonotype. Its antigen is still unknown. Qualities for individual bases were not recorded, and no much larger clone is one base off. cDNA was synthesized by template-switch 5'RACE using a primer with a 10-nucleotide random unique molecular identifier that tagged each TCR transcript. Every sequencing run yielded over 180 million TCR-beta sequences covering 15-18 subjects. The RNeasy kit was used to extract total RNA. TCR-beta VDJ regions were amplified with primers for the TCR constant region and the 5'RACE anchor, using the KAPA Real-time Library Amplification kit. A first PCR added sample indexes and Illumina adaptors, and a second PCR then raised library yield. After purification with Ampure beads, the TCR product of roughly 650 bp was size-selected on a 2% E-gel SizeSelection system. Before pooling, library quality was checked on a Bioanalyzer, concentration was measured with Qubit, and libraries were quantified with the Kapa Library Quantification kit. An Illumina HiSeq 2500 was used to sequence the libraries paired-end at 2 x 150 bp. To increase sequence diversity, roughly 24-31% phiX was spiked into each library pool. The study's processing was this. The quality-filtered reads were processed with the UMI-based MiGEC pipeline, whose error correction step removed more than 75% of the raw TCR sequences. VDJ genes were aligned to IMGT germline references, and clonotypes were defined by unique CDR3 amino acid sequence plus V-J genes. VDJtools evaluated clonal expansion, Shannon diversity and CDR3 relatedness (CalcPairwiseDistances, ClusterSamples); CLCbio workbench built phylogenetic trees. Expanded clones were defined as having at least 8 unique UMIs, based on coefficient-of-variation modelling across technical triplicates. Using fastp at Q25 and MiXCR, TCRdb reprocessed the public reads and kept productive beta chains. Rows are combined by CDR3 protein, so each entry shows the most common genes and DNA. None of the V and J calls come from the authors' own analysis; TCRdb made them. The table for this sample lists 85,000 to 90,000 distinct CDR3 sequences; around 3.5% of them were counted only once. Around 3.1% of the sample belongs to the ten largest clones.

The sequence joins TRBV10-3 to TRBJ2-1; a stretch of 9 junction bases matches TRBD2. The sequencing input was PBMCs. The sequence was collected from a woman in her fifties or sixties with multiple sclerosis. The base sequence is TGTGCCATCAGTAGCGGGGGGTCGTACAATGAGCAGTTCTTC. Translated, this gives CAISSGGSYNEQFF.